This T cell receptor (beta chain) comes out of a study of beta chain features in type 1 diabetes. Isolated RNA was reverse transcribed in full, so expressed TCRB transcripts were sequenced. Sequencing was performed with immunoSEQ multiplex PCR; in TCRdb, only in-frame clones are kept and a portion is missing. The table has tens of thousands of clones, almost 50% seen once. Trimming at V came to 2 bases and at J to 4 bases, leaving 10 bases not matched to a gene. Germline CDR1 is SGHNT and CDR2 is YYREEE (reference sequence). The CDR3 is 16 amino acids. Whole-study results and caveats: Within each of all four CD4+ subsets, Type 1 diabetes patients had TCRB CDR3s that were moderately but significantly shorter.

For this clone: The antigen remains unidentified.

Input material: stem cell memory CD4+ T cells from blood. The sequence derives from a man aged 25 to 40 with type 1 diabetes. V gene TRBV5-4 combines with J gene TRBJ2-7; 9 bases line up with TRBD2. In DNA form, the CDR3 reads TGTGCCAGCAGCTTTTCGGGGACTAGCAAGTCTTACGAGCAGTACTTC. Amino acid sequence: CASSFSGTSKSYEQYF.